Sequencing of this T cell receptor (beta chain) was carried out in a study of OX40 agonist ivuxolimab in advanced cancers. Study background: Subjects had a mean age of about 57 years, with a range of 23 to 79; almost 85% were male.

Concerning this clone itself: Antigen: not known.

Study outcomes and limitations: Some nonresponders likewise displayed low normalized T-cell clonal expansion.

The method was immunoSEQ multiplex PCR; TCRdb's version includes in-frame clones alone and lacks a portion of them. The sample holds approximately 84,000 clones, 75% to 90% seen once. The sample in question was CD4+ or CD8+ T cells sorted from blood, obtained in a trial of the OX40 agonist ivuxolimab. The source of this sequence is an adult with an advanced solid tumor such as melanoma, head and neck, liver or kidney cancer.

The chain's CDR3 is CASSLEYNSGANVLTF. For the CDR3, the DNA is TGTGCCAGCAGCTTGGAGTACAACTCTGGGGCCAACGTCCTGACTTTC. The chain is built from TRBV5-4 and TRBJ2-6; D not resolved. Germline CDR1 reads SGHNT; CDR2 reads YYREEE (reference sequence). V was shortened by 0 bases and J by 0 bases, with 7 bases between the two germline ends. The CDR3 loop spans 16 amino acids.